This T cell receptor (beta chain) came from a study of T cell responses to AZD1222 COVID-19 vaccine (dated by TCRdb to about 2021). About the study as a whole: A total of 230 to 250 trial participants underwent TCR sequencing, of whom 200 to 220 had received two doses of AZD1222 and some 25 had received two doses of the MenACWY control vaccine. Trial participants were enrolled by age into subgroups of 18-55, 56-69 and 70-plus years, and around 140, 26 and 57 TCR-sequenced participants, respectively, were included in these subgroups.

Of note for this clone: The clone's antigen remains unknown. No much larger clonotype is one base removed from it; base qualities were not supplied.

This specimen's time point label, per the study, means: about 28 days (+/-7) after the second vaccine dose. AZD1222 recipients given second doses at about 4 weeks or at about 12 weeks were pooled, since spike-specific TCR depth and breadth were not found to differ between the two schedules. Vaccinee samples came from UK trials COV001 and COV002, including a single-blind randomized controlled phase 2/3 trial of AZD1222 (ChAdOx1 nCoV-19) in healthy adults. For TCRbeta chain sequencing, PBMC samples were collected from trial participants at day 0 and at day 28 after the second dose. Results and caveats for the whole study, not just this receptor: The 56-69-year group was small, and its depth increase did not reach significance, likely because of low power. The vaccine-associated CD4 TCRs covered the entire spike protein, and the dominant responses fell in regions 160-218 and 743-854. No day 14 peak-response samples were available, so repertoires were characterized only after the peak T cell response. Reportedly, close to half of the unique spike-specific TCRs recognized epitopes lying outside the regions that are mutated in the B.1.351 and B.1.1.7 variants. Conclusions about previously exposed vaccinees are limited because only 6 or 7 AZD1222 recipients were SARS-CoV-2 seropositive at baseline. Spike-specific TCR breadth and depth rose significantly after two AZD1222 doses compared with day 0 and with MenACWY recipients. Participants were mostly white British and included more females than males, and it was suggested by the authors that clonal diversity may have been underestimated.

A distance of 15 bases separates the germline ends of V and J, which lose 2 bases and 7 bases respectively. The cysteine opens and the phenylalanine closes a CDR3 of 15 amino acids. Of all the DNA, just the CDR3 is kept, 45 bases in frame from base 1. The germline V gene (reference sequence) sets CDR1 to LNHDA and CDR2 to SQIVND. The CDR3 regions of human TCRbeta chains were analyzed by immunosequencing. On the study's bioinformatics: TCRs in the repertoires were compared against a reference library of SARS-CoV-2-specific TCRs that had been generated with the MIRA antigen-specificity platform. Breadth was defined as the fraction of unique TCRs that were SARS-CoV-2-associated, and depth was defined as the fraction of total T cells that were SARS-CoV-2-associated. Each spike-specific TCR was assigned to its reactive spike region and to a CD4 or CD8 class using the MIRA data. Log10-transformed breadth and depth values were compared by one-way ANOVA with Sidak's multiple comparisons tests. This is the immuneACCESS table as TCRdb keeps it, with only in-frame sequences that have V and J called. A part of the clones is gone; compared with another copy, unresolved V genes explain less than half, and the rest is unexplained. Clone size and V and J calls were adopted from that table, with D and trimming inferred from the DNA. The sample records about 66,000 clones, roughly 80% of which are singletons. The ten largest clones add up to around 3.5% of the sample.

This specimen consisted of peripheral blood, obtained 28 days after the second AZD1222 dose. This chain joins TRBV19 to TRBJ1-5; matching of 5 bases hints at TRBD1 as the D gene. The TCR originated in an adult who received the AZD1222 COVID-19 vaccine. The base sequence is TGTGCCAGTAGTATAAGGGACCCCAAGACCCAGCCCCAGCATTTT. Translation gives CASSIRDPKTQPQHF.